This entry lists 8 T cell receptor beta chains sequenced from one sample in a study of T cells in localized non-small cell lung cancer. The data were produced by immunoSEQ multiplex PCR, yet TCRdb's version contains in-frame clones alone and is incomplete. The table lists about 1,300 clones, around 40% of them singletons. The sequencing here drew on lung tumor tissue, taken before any cancer treatment. The receptor source for this set is a woman aged 35-75 years with stage II squamous cell lung carcinoma.

By proportion, this clone is medium-sized. The chain recombines TRBV11-3 with TRBJ2-7, with 9 bases lining up with TRBD2. The CDR3 consists of 15 residues. J gave up 3 bases and V 5 bases, and 8 bases lay outside the gene matches. Germline-derived CDR1 and CDR2 are SGHNT and YENEEA. The DNA for the CDR3 is TGTGCCAGCAGCCGTTTAGCGGGAGCTAACTACGAGCAGTACTTC. This codes for CASSRLAGANYEQYF.

With respect to this clone: A read error may account for a junction end that differs from germline. This chain uses TRBV19 with TRBJ2-5; a weak D match, TRBD2 (7 bases). Per germline, CDR1 LNHDA and CDR2 SQIVND (reference sequence). The CDR3 length is 15 residues. For the CDR3, the DNA is TGTGCCAGTAGCATGGGAGGGGGGTTTCAAGAAACCCAGTACTTC. Translating gives CASSMGGGFQETQYF.

V gene TRBV30 combines with J gene TRBJ1-1, with a tentative D call TRBD1 (5 bases). V was clipped by 3 bases and J by 7 bases, with 15 bases between them. This CDR3 is 13 amino acids long. Germline lookup yields CDR1 GTSNPN and CDR2 SVGIG (reference sequence). The CDR3 loop reads CAWSGMGVGEAFF. In DNA, the CDR3 is TGTGCCTGGAGCGGGATGGGGGTCGGTGAAGCTTTCTTT.

V is TRBV19 and J is TRBJ2-2, with 7 bases that match TRBD2. V was clipped by 3 bases and J by 7 bases; unmatched bases: 8. CDR3 length equals 15 residues. From germline, CDR1 is LNHDA and CDR2 SQIVND (reference sequence). CDR3: CASSIRGRALGELFF. CDR3 DNA sequence: TGTGCCAGTAGTATTCGAGGGAGGGCCCTCGGGGAGCTGTTTTTT.

This chain links TRBV30 with TRBJ2-4; D tentatively reads TRBD1 or TRBD2 (5 bases each). Trimming shortened V by 2 bases and J by 6 bases, and 14 bases separated the two germline ends. This CDR3 spans 14 amino acids. CDR1 is GTSNPN and CDR2 is SVGIG in the germline V gene (reference sequence). CDR3 amino acids: CAWSPDSEGNIQYF. CDR3 coding DNA: TGTGCCTGGAGTCCCGACAGCGAGGGAAACATTCAGTACTTC.

This clone was picked up a small number of times. The chain joins TRBV18 to TRBJ2-2; tentatively, D is TRBD1 or TRBD2 (5 bases each). Trimming took 3 bases from V and 6 from J, leaving 11 bases between them. Per the germline V gene, CDR1 is KGHSH and CDR2 is LQKENI. The CDR3 is 14 amino acids. CDR3 sequence (DNA): TGTGCCAGCTCACCGCCCGGGACCCCCGGGGAGCTGTTTTTT. Its protein is CASSPPGTPGELFF.

The J gene is TRBJ1-1, the V gene TRBV28; TRBD1 agrees at 8 bases. V lost 9 bases to trimming and J lost 7 bases; unmatched junction nucleotides: 10. Germline-derived CDR1 and CDR2 are MDHEN and SYDVKM. CDR3 length: 13 residues. The DNA for the CDR3 is TGTGCCAGTGGCGGACAGGGCCGACATGAAGCTTTCTTT. Protein sequence: CASGGQGRHEAFF.

This clone was observed a handful of times. This chain connects TRBV19 to TRBJ1-4; a weak D match, TRBD1 (6 bases). Germline lookup yields CDR1 LNHDA and CDR2 SQIVND (reference sequence). Trimming shortened V by 7 bases and J by 2 bases, and 20 bases separated the two germline ends. This CDR3 contains 17 residues. The CDR3, as DNA: TGTGCCAGTACCCGGACTAGAGGGGGAGGCACTAATGAAAAACTGTTTTTT. This codes for CASTRTRGGGTNEKLFF.